The rows below give T cell receptor beta chains drawn from one sample of a study of blood T cell repertoires in COVID-19. Clones were sequenced by immunoSEQ multiplex PCR, and TCRdb holds only the in-frame ones, with some missing. The sample holds 75,000 to 90,000 clones; roughly nine tenths are singletons and the top ten take 1.9%. Material for sequencing was peripheral blood. The receptors stem from a woman aged 50 to 65 in a cohort sampled during active COVID-19. Both conserved end residues are part of each CDR3. Fields, in order: CDR3 length, clone size, J gene, V gene, D gene, CDR3 DNA, CDR3 protein. The D gene is left open where the match is weak. Expanded clones are given a class, and other clones once, few, many or no size at all.

18 | - | TRBJ2-6 | TRBV5-4 | TRBD2 | TGTGCCACTATCGTCGACGGGGGGTCCCGCTCTGGGGCCAACGTCCTGACTTTC | CATIVDGGSRSGANVLTF
12 | - | TRBJ1-1 | TRBV28 | - | TGTGCCAGCAGTTTACGGGGCAGGGGAGCTTTCTTT | CASSLRGRGAFF
16 | once | TRBJ2-2 | TRBV4-1 | - | TGCGCCAGCAGCCATGGCCGGGGGGCGGGCACCGGGGAGCTGTTTTTT | CASSHGRGAGTGELFF
13 | few | TRBJ1-5 | TRBV5-1 | - | TGCGCCAGCAGCTTGGAGCTAAATCAGCCCCAGCATTTT | CASSLELNQPQHF
11 | - | TRBJ2-7 | TRBV20-1 | - | TGCAGTGCTAGTCGCTCCTACGAGCAGTACTTC | CSASRSYEQYF
13 | - | TRBJ1-6 | TRBV2 | - | TGTGCCAGCAGTGAGCAGTATAATTCACCCCTCCACTTT | CASSEQYNSPLHF
14 | - | TRBJ2-5 | TRBV28 | - | TGTGCCAGCAGTCTAGATCGACAGCAAGAGACCCAGTACTTC | CASSLDRQQETQYF
14 | - | TRBJ2-4 | TRBV11-3 | - | TGTGCCAGCAGCCGAGGTCCCGGGAAGAACATTCAGTACTTC | CASSRGPGKNIQYF
12 | - | TRBJ2-1 | TRBV29-1 | - | TGCAGCGATGTTCGGGGAATCAATGAGCAGTTCTTC | CSDVRGINEQFF
14 | - | TRBJ2-3 | TRBV18 | TRBD1 | TGTGCCAGCTTAGGACAGGTCGACACAGATACGCAGTATTTT | CASLGQVDTDTQYF
17 | - | TRBJ2-3 | TRBV5-4 | TRBD2 | TGTGCCAGCGGACGGGGGATGACTAGCGGACTCACAGATACGCAGTATTTT | CASGRGMTSGLTDTQYF
12 | - | TRBJ2-7 | TRBV7-8 | - | TGTGCCAGCAGCCCGCCTAAAGACGAGCAGTACTTC | CASSPPKDEQYF
15 | - | TRBJ2-7 | TRBV11-2 | - | TGTGCCAGCAGTTGGGAGGTGACACCTTCCTACGAGCAGTACTTC | CASSWEVTPSYEQYF
13 | - | TRBJ1-5 | TRBV11-2 | - | TGTGCCAGCAGCTTAGACAGGGCGCAGCCCCAGCATTTT | CASSLDRAQPQHF
14 | few | TRBJ2-2 | TRBV10-1 | TRBD1 | TGCGCCAGCAGTTCAGGGGGCGACACCGGGGAGCTGTTTTTT | CASSSGGDTGELFF
14 | - | TRBJ2-1 | TRBV30 | - | TGTGCCTGGAGTCGCACGGCAGGTGGGAATGAGCAGTTCTTC | CAWSRTAGGNEQFF
15 | few | TRBJ2-7 | TRBV9 | - | TGTGCCAGCAGCGTGGCGGGGACTTACTCCTACGAGCAGTACTTC | CASSVAGTYSYEQYF
18 | once | TRBJ2-7 | TRBV23-1 | - | TGCGCCATTCTTAAAGGGGCAAGACTCAACGTGAGTCCCTACGAGCAGTACTTC | CAILKGARLNVSPYEQYF
15 | few | TRBJ1-5 | TRBV18 | - | TGTGCCAGCTCACCAAACGGGATCATGGATCAGCCCCAGCATTTT | CASSPNGIMDQPQHF
18 | - | TRBJ1-1 | TRBV4-1 | TRBD1 | TGCGCCAGCAGCCTCAGGGGGACAGGGGGAAAGTTGAACACTGAAGCTTTCTTT | CASSLRGTGGKLNTEAFF
16 | - | TRBJ1-4 | TRBV5-1 | TRBD1 | TGCGCCAGCAACACTCTACCGGGACAGTCTAATGAAAAACTGTTTTTT | CASNTLPGQSNEKLFF
16 | - | TRBJ2-1 | TRBV5-6 | TRBD2 | TGTGCCAGCAGCCGACTAGCGGGAGAAAACGACAATGAGCAGTTCTTC | CASSRLAGENDNEQFF
15 | - | TRBJ1-6 | TRBV2 | TRBD1 | TGTGCCAGCAGTGAAAGTCAGGGGGGTATTTCACCCCTCCACTTT | CASSESQGGISPLHF
15 | - | TRBJ1-5 | TRBV28 | - | TGTGCCAGCAGTTTGTTGGGCAGGGGCGATCAGCCCCAGCATTTT | CASSLLGRGDQPQHF
13 | once | TRBJ1-2 | TRBV28 | - | TGTGCCAGCAGTCAACTCCGGGGGTCTGGCTACACCTTC | CASSQLRGSGYTF
14 | - | TRBJ1-5 | TRBV2 | TRBD1 | TGTGCCAGCCAGGGGGCCTATAGCAATCAGCCCCAGCATTTT | CASQGAYSNQPQHF
14 | - | TRBJ2-5 | TRBV12-5 | TRBD2 | TGTGCTAGTGGCCGAAGCGGGGGTGGGGAGACCCAGTACTTC | CASGRSGGGETQYF
12 | - | TRBJ2-1 | TRBV3-1/TRBV3-2 | TRBD2 | TGTGCCAGCAGCGCACTAGCGGAAGAGCAGTTCTTC | CASSALAEEQFF
17 | once | TRBJ1-5 | TRBV5-7 | TRBD1 | TGTGCCAGCAGCGCGGGACAGGGATTTGATAGCAATCAGCCCCAGCATTTT | CASSAGQGFDSNQPQHF
15 | - | TRBJ2-2 | TRBV18 | TRBD1 | TGTGCCAGCTCAAGGGGGACAGCGAACACCGGGGAGCTGTTTTTT | CASSRGTANTGELFF
15 | - | TRBJ2-1 | TRBV9 | TRBD1 | TGTGCCAGCAGCGCCGGGACAGGACCCTACAATGAGCAGTTCTTC | CASSAGTGPYNEQFF
18 | - | TRBJ2-3 | TRBV21-1 | - | TGTGCCAGCAGCAAAGTGCAGACTAGCGGGGCGGTTCGAGATACGCAGTATTTT | CASSKVQTSGAVRDTQYF
14 | once | TRBJ1-5 | TRBV7-8 | TRBD1 | TGTGCCAGCAGCTTGTCGACAGGGGTTCAGCCCCAGCATTTT | CASSLSTGVQPQHF
14 | - | TRBJ1-6 | TRBV27 | - | TGTGCCAGCAGTTTATCGAGACAGAACTCACCCCTCCACTTT | CASSLSRQNSPLHF
15 | - | TRBJ1-1 | TRBV5-6 | - | TGTGCCAGCAGCTTGGCCGGCAGGGCTTGGGCTGAAGCTTTCTTT | CASSLAGRAWAEAFF
15 | once | TRBJ2-5 | TRBV9 | - | TGTGCCAGCAGCGTAGCGGGGATGGGAGGAGAGACCCAGTACTTC | CASSVAGMGGETQYF
15 | - | TRBJ1-2 | TRBV5-4 | - | TGTGCCAGCAGCGGTGGGGGGGCGCGGAACTATGGCTACACCTTC | CASSGGGARNYGYTF
18 | - | TRBJ1-4 | TRBV3-1/TRBV3-2 | - | TGTGCCAGCAGCCAAGATGGGATTTCTCTTTCCGCGGGTGAAAAACTGTTTTTT | CASSQDGISLSAGEKLFF
16 | - | TRBJ2-1 | TRBV7-6 | - | TGTGCCAGCAGCTTAGGGGGGGACAGTCGGGCAAATCGGCAGTTCTTC | CASSLGGDSRANRQFF
14 | - | TRBJ2-1 | TRBV7-9 | TRBD1 | TGTGCCAGCAGCTTCCAGGACAGGGTCAATGAGCAGTTCTTC | CASSFQDRVNEQFF
13 | - | TRBJ2-2 | TRBV2 | - | TGTGCCAGCCGGAAAGACAGGACCGGGGAGCTGTTTTTT | CASRKDRTGELFF
13 | - | TRBJ1-2 | TRBV7-8 | - | TGTGCCAGCAGCTTATATAGAAACTATGGCTACACCTTC | CASSLYRNYGYTF
16 | - | TRBJ2-5 | TRBV11-2 | TRBD1 | TGTGCCAGCAGCTTAGGCTTGACAGGGGGACAAGAGACCCAGTACTTC | CASSLGLTGGQETQYF
15 | - | TRBJ1-1 | TRBV6-5 | - | TGTGCCAGCCATAGGGAGGGGCCGGCGTTCGCTGAAGCTTTCTTT | CASHREGPAFAEAFF
14 | - | TRBJ2-1 | TRBV6-1 | - | TGTGCCAGCAGTGAGGTGGGGGGGCACAATGAGCAGTTCTTC | CASSEVGGHNEQFF
17 | few | TRBJ1-2 | TRBV10-3 | TRBD1 | TGTGCCATCAGTGAGTCGCCGTCGGGGACAGGGACATATGGCTACACCTTC | CAISESPSGTGTYGYTF